The clone carrying this TCR beta chain is a singleton in its sample. Its target is not known. This sample is drawn from a study of shared clonotypes between healthy human individuals. V was trimmed by 0 bases and J by 1 base, leaving 7 bases between them. This CDR3 is 14 amino acids long. Germline assignment: CDR1 SGHRS and CDR2 YFSETQ. Study-level findings and limits: Only a few donors were included, so the genetic and exposure-history diversity represented was limited. Despite large depth, rarefaction showed incomplete sorted-subset sequencing.

The genomic DNA of each subset was split evenly across several immunoSEQ plates. Clones were read by immunoSEQ multiplex PCR, and TCRdb kept only the in-frame ones, dropping some. The sample yields 2 million to 2.5 million clones, approximately 94% seen once. Sequencing was performed on naive CD4+ T cells sorted from blood. The subset is: CD45RA+ positively selected. The chain couples TRBV5-1 to TRBJ1-1, with D possibly TRBD1 on 5 matching bases. The sequence derives from a man between 18 and 29 years old in good health. CDR3 residues: CASSLADRNTEAFF. For the CDR3, the DNA is TGCGCCAGCAGCTTGGCCGACAGGAACACTGAAGCTTTCTTT.